The 21 T cell receptor beta chains below all came from one sample that was sequenced in a study of early T cells in non-severe SARS-CoV-2 infection. TCRdb independently ran MiXCR on the 5' RACE reads; one entry per CDR3 protein. The sample lists some 40,000 distinct CDR3 sequences, around 4% occurring once. The sequenced sample consisted of whole blood. The receptors originated from an adult who was a healthcare worker with PCR-confirmed SARS-CoV-2 infection or an uninfected control (not recorded which).

The CDR3 DNA sequence: TGTGCCAGCAGCTTCGATAGGGGACTAGCTCAGGATGAGCAGTTCTTC. Protein product: CASSFDRGLAQDEQFF. The V gene is TRBV7-8, the J gene TRBJ2-1, with 9 bases aligning to TRBD2. V lost 3 bases and J lost 8; bases outside the gene matches: 11. Per germline, CDR1 SGHVS and CDR2 FQNEAQ. This CDR3 has 16 residues.

This clonotype was counted ten times or more. This sequence joins TRBV10-3 and TRBJ2-1; the D gene could be TRBD1 or TRBD2 (5 bases each). Germline lookup yields CDR1 ENHRY and CDR2 SYGVKD. This CDR3 has 16 residues. V was shortened by 4 bases and J by 3 bases, with 16 bases between the two germline ends. CDR3 region: CAISGREGLSYNEQFF. CDR3 in DNA: TGTGCCATCAGTGGTCGCGAGGGGTTGAGCTACAATGAGCAGTTCTTC.

This clonotype has at least ten counts. The V call is TRBV18, the J call TRBJ2-1; no clear D gene. Trimming took 4 bases from V and 10 from J, leaving 11 bases between them. The CDR3 contains 12 residues. Germline V CDR1 and CDR2: KGHSH, LQKENI. The CDR3 loop is CASSQPKGEQFF. The CDR3 DNA follows: TGTGCCAGCTCACAACCAAAAGGGGAGCAGTTCTTC.

This chain uses TRBV10-3 with TRBJ2-3, with D tentatively TRBD1 (6 bases). Trimming stripped 5 bases from V and 5 bases from J, with 11 bases between. CDR1 is ENHRY and CDR2 is SYGVKD in the germline V gene. This CDR3 is 13 amino acids long. CDR3 loop: CAISPQGIDTQYF. CDR3 DNA: TGTGCCATCAGTCCCCAGGGGATAGATACGCAGTATTTT.

This clonotype was recorded many times. The V gene is TRBV24-1, the J gene TRBJ2-1, with no clear D. In germline, CDR1 is KGHDR, CDR2 SFDVKD. V was clipped by 9 bases and J by 2 bases, with 16 bases between them. This CDR3 is built from 15 residues. This CDR3 reads CATSWAGDAYNEQFF. DNA for the CDR3: TGTGCCACCTCGTGGGCAGGAGACGCCTACAATGAGCAGTTCTTC.

This clonotype was found many times. V usage is TRBV4-2 and J usage is TRBJ2-1; TRBD2 agrees at 7 bases. The ends lost 0 bases at V and 7 bases at J; junction bases unmatched: 3. The CDR3 is 14 amino acids. Germline lookup yields CDR1 LGHNA and CDR2 YNFKEQ. CDR3 amino acids: CASSQDPGGNEQFF. CDR3 sequence (DNA): TGTGCCAGCAGCCAAGATCCGGGGGGTAATGAGCAGTTCTTC.

This clonotype was counted many times. V and J are TRBV12-3 or TRBV12-4 and TRBJ1-1; 7 bases line up with TRBD1. V trimming: 6 bases; J trimming: 0 bases; junction bases outside the gene matches: 10. The CDR3 consists of 16 residues. CDR3 sequence reads: CASSRQGPTMNTEAFF. DNA for the CDR3: TGTGCCAGCAGCCGACAGGGACCTACAATGAACACTGAAGCTTTCTTT.

This clonotype was detected ten times or more. CDR3 amino acids: CASSYNRLVYFDTEAFF. The CDR3 region has the DNA TGTGCCAGCAGTTACAATAGGCTGGTCTACTTTGACACTGAAGCTTTCTTT. The V gene is TRBV6-2 or TRBV6-3, the J gene TRBJ1-1; the D is unclear. The CDR3 runs to 17 residues. V was shortened by 2 bases and J by 3 bases, with 19 bases between the two germline ends. CDR1 is MNHEY and CDR2 is SVGEGT in the germline V gene.

This clonotype was counted at least ten times. This chain uses TRBV7-9 with TRBJ2-3; D remains unclear. This CDR3 spans 15 amino acids. Germline CDR1 reads SEHNR; CDR2 reads FQNEAQ (reference sequence). The V end lost 1 base, the J end lost 1 base, and 9 bases lay between the germline ends. The CDR3 spells CASSLGDTRTDTQYF. CDR3 DNA sequence: TGTGCCAGCAGCTTAGGTGACACCCGCACAGATACGCAGTATTTT.

This clonotype appeared a few times. V gene TRBV20-1 combines with J gene TRBJ1-5; TRBD1 is a possible D gene (5 bases). Trimming stripped 6 bases from V and 3 bases from J, with 9 bases between. This CDR3 is 12 amino acids long. Germline assignment: CDR1 DFQATT and CDR2 SNEGSKA (reference sequence). CDR3 DNA: TGCAGTGCCGGACACTTCAATCAGCCCCAGCATTTT. Protein: CSAGHFNQPQHF.

This clonotype counts as large. The rearrangement uses TRBV6-2 or TRBV6-3 and TRBJ2-1; D may be TRBD1 (6 bases). The CDR3 contains 17 residues. V shed 2 bases and J shed 4 bases, with 18 bases lying between them. Germline assignment: CDR1 MNHEY and CDR2 SVGEGT. CDR3 sequence: CASSYESLTGNYNEQFF. The CDR3 nucleotides are TGTGCCAGCAGTTACGAAAGTCTGACAGGCAATTACAATGAGCAGTTCTTC.

This clonotype was counted ten times or more. The chain combines TRBV20-1 with TRBJ2-3, with TRBD1 matching 9 bases. V shed 6 bases, J shed 0 bases, and the junction held 4 bases outside the gene matches. CDR3 length: 14 amino acids. Germline V gives CDR1 DFQATT, CDR2 SNEGSKA (reference sequence). This CDR3 reads CSAPTGGSTDTQYF. CDR3 nucleotides: TGCAGTGCGCCGACAGGGGGAAGCACAGATACGCAGTATTTT.

This clonotype was detected a few times. A clone one base away is much larger, so this may be a read error. CDR3 DNA: TGCAGTGCTAGAGCCGCAAATCTCAGGGGGCATGGAAACACCACATATTTT. Translating it yields CSARAANLRGHGNTTYF. The chain links TRBV20-1 to TRBJ1-3; 8 positions agree with TRBD1. The CDR3 spans 17 residues. The germline CDR1 and CDR2 sequences are DFQATT and SNEGSKA (reference sequence).

This clonotype was observed at least ten times. The chain recombines TRBV27 with TRBJ1-6; maybe TRBD1 (5 bases). V was pared by 6 bases and J by 0 bases, with 9 bases between. Germline loops: CDR1 MNHEY, CDR2 SMNVEV (reference sequence). This CDR3 has 15 residues. In nucleotides, the CDR3 is TGTGCCAGCAGCGGCGGGACCTCCTATAATTCACCCCTCCACTTT. Translating gives CASSGGTSYNSPLHF.

This clonotype was seen ten or more times. The genes are TRBV28 and TRBJ1-5; no reliable D call. The germline V gene encodes CDR1 MDHEN and CDR2 SYDVKM. There are 17 residues in the CDR3. Trimming removed 4 bases at V and 3 bases at J, with 19 bases between. CDR3 protein: CASSSLHSGPINQPQHF. Written as DNA, the CDR3 is TGTGCCAGCAGTTCGCTACATTCCGGACCGATCAATCAGCCCCAGCATTTT.

This chain joins TRBV2 and TRBJ2-3, with D possibly TRBD1 on 5 matching bases. The V end was cut by 3 bases, the J end by 1 base, with 14 bases between. The germline CDR1 and CDR2 sequences are SNHLY and FYNNEI. The CDR3 loop spans 16 amino acids. The CDR3 is CASSDSGAGGTDTQYF. As DNA, the CDR3 is TGTGCCAGCAGTGATTCTGGGGCAGGTGGCACAGATACGCAGTATTTT.

This clonotype was counted many times. The genes are TRBV28 and TRBJ2-1; D gene ambiguous. The V end lost 3 bases, the J end lost 7 bases, and 16 bases lay between the germline ends. The CDR3 extends over 15 amino acids. The germline V gene encodes CDR1 MDHEN and CDR2 SYDVKM. CDR3 nucleotide sequence: TGTGCCAGCAGTTTTAACCGAGTTGTTGAAAATGAGCAGTTCTTC. As protein: CASSFNRVVENEQFF.

About this clonotype: Since a much larger clone is just one base distant, this may be a read error. The chain has TRBV6-4 and TRBJ2-3; 10 nucleotides agree with TRBD1. V trimming: 2 bases; J trimming: 5 bases; junction bases outside the gene matches: 1. The CDR3 is 14 amino acids. Germline V gives CDR1 MRHNA, CDR2 SNTAGT. CDR3 loop: CASSDGQGVDTQYF. CDR3 bases: TGTGCCAGCAGTGACGGACAGGGGGTAGATACGCAGTATTTT.

This clonotype was seen ten or more times. The V call is TRBV20-1, the J call TRBJ1-5; D gene unclear. With 5 bases removed from V and 3 bases from J, the gap between germline ends came to 11 bases. Germline V lookup: CDR1 DFQATT, CDR2 SNEGSKA (reference sequence). The CDR3 sequence is 13 residues long. The DNA of the CDR3 is TGCAGTGCTTGGGAGCTACCCAATCAGCCCCAGCATTTT. This gives the protein CSAWELPNQPQHF.

This clonotype was recorded at least ten times. The chain carries TRBV15 and TRBJ2-4; D possibly uses TRBD1 or TRBD2 (5 bases each). The CDR3 has 17 residues. V was shortened by 3 bases and J by 0 bases, with 15 bases between the two germline ends. Germline CDR1 and CDR2: LNHNV and YYDKDF (reference sequence). CDR3 loop: CATSSPGQTKAKNIQYF. The DNA for the CDR3 is TGTGCCACCAGCAGCCCGGGGCAGACCAAAGCCAAAAACATTCAGTACTTC.

This clonotype occurred many times. The gene calls are TRBV20-1 and TRBJ1-5; no clear D. V lost 5 bases and J lost 0, with 14 bases in between. CDR3 length: 15 residues. Germline assignment: CDR1 DFQATT and CDR2 SNEGSKA (reference sequence). The CDR3 sequence is CSADSLGNSNQPQHF. In DNA, the CDR3 is TGCAGTGCTGATTCTTTAGGCAATAGCAATCAGCCCCAGCATTTT.